Presented here are 3 T cell receptor beta chains from one specimen sequenced in a study of CD8 T cells in ankylosing spondylitis (dated by TCRdb to about 2017). Library prep was done by 5' RACE. Sequencing was performed on an Illumina HiSeq 2500. The public reads were reprocessed in TCRdb via fastp at Q25 and MiXCR, keeping in-frame beta chains. Rows are unified per CDR3 protein, each entry keeping the most common DNA and genes. Present in this sample are approximately 200,000 distinct CDR3 sequences, around 13% of which were seen just once. The ten largest clones take up about 11% of the sample. The sequenced sample consisted of blood, either unsorted or a sorted T cell fraction (not recorded which). The source of these receptors is a female donor with ankylosing spondylitis or in good health (not recorded which).

This clonotype was seen a few times. This chain's CDR3 is CASSFSGKGDTQYF. CDR3 DNA sequence: TGTGCCAGCAGCTTCTCAGGGAAGGGAGATACGCAGTATTTT. The rearrangement joins TRBV7-9 to TRBJ2-3, with D perhaps matching TRBD1 (5 bases). Per germline, CDR1 SEHNR and CDR2 FQNEAQ (reference sequence). This CDR3 region has 14 residues. Trimming shortened V by 3 bases and J by 5 bases, and 12 bases separated the two germline ends.

This clonotype was counted between two and nine times. J is TRBJ2-7 and V is TRBV20-1; perhaps TRBD1 as D (7 bases). V was clipped by 6 bases and J by 1 base, with 31 bases between them. This CDR3 region has 19 residues. Germline CDR1 and CDR2: DFQATT and SNEGSKA (reference sequence). The CDR3 protein is CSAIGREGQTLAESYEQYF. CDR3 sequence (DNA): TGCAGTGCAATCGGACGCGAGGGACAGACTTTAGCGGAGTCCTACGAGCAGTACTTC.

This clonotype was counted many times. This chain links TRBV27 with TRBJ2-1; TRBD1 aligns across 8 bases. There are 15 residues in the CDR3. Trimming took 3 bases from V and 2 from J; bases not matched to a gene: 3. CDR1 is MNHEY, CDR2 SMNVEV, per germline (reference sequence). The CDR3 spells CASSLDRAAYNEQFF. As DNA, the CDR3 is TGTGCCAGCAGTTTGGACAGGGCAGCCTACAATGAGCAGTTCTTC.